The 24 T cell receptor beta chains below come from one sample, sequenced in a study of cytomegalovirus exposure and HLA in healthy donors (dated by TCRdb to about 2017). Library construction relied on the immunoSEQ multiplex PCR assay. For the multiplex PCR, a mixture combining 60 forward primers for TCR Vbeta segments and 13 reverse primers for TCR Jbeta segments was used. The immuneACCESS repertoire file appears here via TCRdb, limited to in-frame rearrangements. These files lack a portion of the clones; in checked studies, under half of the deficit traces to unresolved V genes, and the cause of the others is not known. The sample data list 180,000 or so clones, and roughly 80% of these were observed just once. 0.77% of the sample goes to the ten largest clones. Sample: PBMCs. The receptors originated from a woman in her late teens or twenties in good health and CMV-seronegative.

The chain links TRBV6-1 to TRBJ1-1, with a weak D call TRBD1 (6 bases). The CDR3 extends over 15 amino acids. CDR1 MNHNS and CDR2 SASEGT come from the germline V gene. The V gene lost 9 bases and the J gene lost 0 bases, with 17 bases spanning the gap. CDR3 amino acids: CASTIGGQVNTEAFF. In DNA form, the CDR3 reads TGTGCCAGTACTATAGGGGGTCAGGTGAACACTGAAGCTTTCTTT.

The J gene is TRBJ2-7, the V gene TRBV7-9; D might be TRBD2 (7 bases). The CDR3 extends over 16 amino acids. In germline, CDR1 is SEHNR, CDR2 FQNEAQ (reference sequence). Trimming cost V 2 bases and J 2 bases, with 16 bases left between them. CDR3 coding DNA: TGTGCCAGCAGCTTAAGGGGGGGCGTGTTGACCTACGAGCAGTACTTC. Translated, it gives CASSLRGGVLTYEQYF.

The rearrangement links TRBV5-1 to TRBJ2-3, with TRBD1 matching 11 bases. This CDR3 spans 19 amino acids. Germline CDR1 and CDR2: SGHRS and YFSETQ. Germline trimming cut 2 bases from V and 1 base from J; bases unmatched to any gene: 12. The CDR3, as DNA: TGCGCCAGCAGCTTTTGGACAGGGGGCGAGACACGGCGCACAGATACGCAGTATTTT. This gives the protein CASSFWTGGETRRTDTQYF.

Here the CDR3 DNA reads TGTGCCAGTAGTGGGGACTCGGCCTACGAGCAGTACTTC. It translates to CASSGDSAYEQYF. The chain joins TRBV19 to TRBJ2-7; possible D gene TRBD2, 6 bases. The CDR3 covers 13 residues. CDR1 and CDR2 from the germline V gene are LNHDA and SQIVND (reference sequence). V lost 5 bases to trimming and J lost 2 bases, with 10 bases between them. Full variable domain (missing parts from reference TRBV19 and TRBJ2-7): DGGITQSPKYLFRKEGQNVTLSCEQNLNHDAMYWYRQDPGQGLRLIYYSQIVNDFQKGDIAEGYSVSREKKESFPLTVTSAQKNPTAFYLCASSGDSAYEQYFGPGTRLTVT.

The V call is TRBV4-1, the J call TRBJ2-3, with 11 bases lining up with TRBD2. Germline CDR1 MGHRA, CDR2 YSYEKL. J gave up 7 bases and V 8 bases, and 11 bases lay outside the gene matches. The CDR3 extends over 15 amino acids. CDR3 sequence: CASHDSGGVFNTQYF. DNA of the CDR3: TGCGCCAGCCACGATAGCGGGGGGGTTTTCAATACGCAGTATTTT.

Only one count was recorded for this clone. V usage is TRBV19 and J usage is TRBJ2-1; tentatively, D is TRBD1 (6 bases). Germline V lookup: CDR1 LNHDA, CDR2 SQIVND (reference sequence). V lost 6 bases and J 7 bases, leaving 19 bases between the germline ends. The CDR3 contains 15 residues. Here the CDR3 reads CASSVDSRIGNEQFF. In DNA form, the CDR3 reads TGTGCCAGTAGCGTGGACAGCCGGATAGGGAATGAGCAGTTCTTC.

In DNA form, the CDR3 reads TGTGCCAGCAGCTTAAGGGGGATCGAGCAGTACTTC. Its translation is CASSLRGIEQYF. The J gene is TRBJ2-5, the V gene TRBV7-2, with a tentative D call TRBD1 (6 bases). The J call is doubtful: the DNA matches TRBJ2-7 better. From germline, CDR1 is SGHTA and CDR2 FQGNSA. The CDR3 has 12 residues.

This clone showed up just a few times. V and J are TRBV6-5 and TRBJ2-7; 7 bases are a match to TRBD2. The CDR3 has 15 residues. V was pared by 6 bases and J by 2 bases, with 10 bases of the junction left unmatched. CDR1 is MNHEY, CDR2 SVGAGI, per germline. The CDR3 reads CASRPGGTATYEQYF. As DNA, the CDR3 is TGTGCCAGCAGGCCCGGGGGGACTGCCACCTACGAGCAGTACTTC.

This chain joins TRBV28 and TRBJ1-5; possible D gene TRBD1, 6 bases. Trimming cost V 2 bases and J 2 bases, with 22 bases left between them. Germline loops: CDR1 MDHEN, CDR2 SYDVKM. The CDR3 has 19 residues. The CDR3 loop reads CASSLGGSHRVGGNQPQHF. The CDR3 DNA is TGTGCCAGCAGTTTAGGGGGATCACACAGGGTTGGGGGCAATCAGCCCCAGCATTTT.

This clone appeared once. The V call is TRBV5-1, the J call TRBJ2-5; D might be TRBD1 (6 bases). This CDR3 contains 15 residues. Trimming took off 4 bases at V and 4 bases at J, with 17 bases between the two ends. CDR1 is SGHRS and CDR2 is YFSETQ in the germline V gene. Here the CDR3 DNA reads TGCGCCAGCAGCCCAATTCCGGGACAAGGAGAGACCCAGTACTTC. Its protein is CASSPIPGQGETQYF.

This chain connects TRBV11-3 to TRBJ2-7; 16 positions match TRBD2. Germline V gene data show CDR1 as SGHNT and CDR2 as YENEEA. The CDR3 has 15 amino acids. The V gene end was trimmed by 1 base and the J gene end by 11 bases; junction bases not matched to a gene: 5. CDR3 protein: CASSLGGTSGRGKYF. The CDR3 region has the DNA TGTGCCAGCAGCTTAGGAGGGACTAGCGGGAGGGGGAAGTACTTC. The whole variable domain, remainder taken from reference TRBV11-3 and TRBJ2-7, is EAGVVQSPRYKIIEKKQPVAFWCNPISGHNTLYWYLQNLGQGPELLIRYENEEAVDDSQLPKDRFSAERLKGVDSTLKIQPAELGDSAVYLCASSLGGTSGRGKYFGPGTRLTVT.

This rearrangement joins TRBV28 to TRBJ2-1; 12 nucleotides line up with TRBD2. Germline assignment: CDR1 MDHEN and CDR2 SYDVKM. V lost 5 bases and J lost 4; bases outside the gene matches: 6. The CDR3 is 16 amino acids. CDR3 sequence reads: CASSTLAGGYYNEQFF. CDR3 in DNA: TGTGCCAGCAGTACCCTAGCGGGAGGGTATTACAATGAGCAGTTCTTC.

The count of this clone is one. V usage is TRBV19 and J usage is TRBJ2-7; D unclear. The V gene lost 1 base and the J gene lost 0 bases, with 10 bases spanning the gap. This CDR3 spans 15 amino acids. The V gene's germline CDR1 is LNHDA and CDR2 SQIVND (reference sequence). The CDR3 region is CASSIGGLSSYEQYF. The CDR3 coding sequence is TGTGCCAGTAGTATAGGAGGCCTGAGCTCCTACGAGCAGTACTTC. Full variable domain (outside the CDR3, taken from reference TRBV19 and TRBJ2-7): DGGITQSPKYLFRKEGQNVTLSCEQNLNHDAMYWYRQDPGQGLRLIYYSQIVNDFQKGDIAEGYSVSREKKESFPLTVTSAQKNPTAFYLCASSIGGLSSYEQYFGPGTRLTVT.

The J gene is TRBJ2-5, the V gene TRBV4-1; a possible D gene is TRBD2 (7 bases). This CDR3 contains 20 residues. Germline CDR1 MGHRA, CDR2 YSYEKL. V was clipped by 1 base and J by 4 bases, with 28 bases between them. The CDR3 loop is CASSQALRAGALTEGETQYF. CDR3 nucleotides: TGCGCCAGCAGCCAAGCCCTCCGGGCGGGGGCATTGACTGAGGGAGAGACCCAGTACTTC.

The V call is TRBV18, the J call TRBJ2-5; D not certain. The CDR3 runs to 12 residues. V was clipped by 6 bases and J by 5 bases, with 10 bases between them. Germline CDR1 reads KGHSH; CDR2 reads LQKENI. The CDR3 region has the DNA TGTGCCAGCTCGCATAGTTACGAGACCCAGTACTTC. As protein: CASSHSYETQYF.

The rearrangement uses TRBV7-2 and TRBJ1-2; weak D call: TRBD1 (5 bases). There are 15 residues in the CDR3. V was shortened by 0 bases and J by 8 bases, with 16 bases between the two germline ends. CDR1 is SGHTA and CDR2 is FQGNSA in the germline V gene. CDR3 DNA sequence: TGTGCCAGCAGCTTAGCGGACACTTATACGAGGGGCTACACCTTC. This gives the protein CASSLADTYTRGYTF.

The chain has TRBV14 and TRBJ2-1, with TRBD2 matching over 10 bases. Unmatched junction bases numbered 6, after V lost 2 bases and J lost 2 bases. The germline gives CDR1 SGHDN, CDR2 FVKESK. The CDR3 runs 17 residues. The CDR3 sequence: CASSQPWGTSAYNEQFF. The CDR3, as DNA: TGTGCCAGCAGCCAACCTTGGGGGACTAGCGCCTACAATGAGCAGTTCTTC.

The rearrangement joins TRBV6-1 to TRBJ2-1, with 7 bases lining up with TRBD2. Germline V lookup: CDR1 MNHNS, CDR2 SASEGT. Germline trimming cut 8 bases from V and 5 bases from J; bases unmatched to any gene: 6. CDR3 size: 13 residues. The CDR3 spells CASFPSGNNEQFF. CDR3 in DNA: TGTGCCAGCTTCCCTAGCGGTAACAATGAGCAGTTCTTC.

The chain recombines TRBV2 with TRBJ1-1; no clear D. The CDR3 has 13 residues. V was cut by 2 bases and J by 6 bases, with 10 bases left in between. Germline V CDR1 and CDR2: SNHLY, FYNNEI. The CDR3: CASSESRAAEAFF. CDR3 DNA sequence: TGTGCCAGCAGTGAATCGCGAGCGGCTGAAGCTTTCTTT.

This clone showed up just a few times. The chain joins TRBV28 to TRBJ1-5, with D possibly TRBD1 on 5 matching bases. Germline-derived CDR1 and CDR2 are MDHEN and SYDVKM. Trimming left V 6 bases short and J 3 bases short, with 9 bases between. The CDR3 sequence is 13 residues long. The CDR3 region has the DNA TGTGCCAGCAGGAGACAGCTCAATCAGCCCCAGCATTTT. Protein: CASRRQLNQPQHF.

The rearrangement joins TRBV6-1 to TRBJ2-5; maybe TRBD2 (6 bases). The J call could be wrong; TRBJ2-7 is a better fit for the DNA end. CDR3 length: 14 residues. Germline V gives CDR1 MNHNS, CDR2 SASEGT. The CDR3 nucleotides read TGTGCCAGCAACCACCCGGGACTCTCCTACGAGCAGTACTTC. It encodes CASNHPGLSYEQYF.

This chain links TRBV6-1 with TRBJ2-7; the match to TRBD2 covers 13 bases. The length of the CDR3 is 18 residues. V shed 2 bases, J shed 7 bases, and the junction held 14 bases outside the gene matches. Germline CDR1 reads MNHNS; CDR2 reads SASEGT. CDR3 loop: CASSEPGRGLAGVREQYF. The CDR3 DNA is TGTGCCAGCAGTGAACCGGGGCGAGGACTAGCGGGAGTCAGGGAGCAGTACTTC.

The chain is built from TRBV6-6 and TRBJ2-7; 7 bases fit TRBD1. V dropped 8 bases and J dropped 2; count of bases not matched to a gene: 3. CDR1 and CDR2 (germline): MNHNY, SVGAGI (reference sequence). The CDR3 length is 12 residues. In nucleotides, the CDR3 is TGTGCCAGCGGGGACAGCCCCTACGAGCAGTACTTC. The encoded protein is CASGDSPYEQYF.

This clone has a single count. The chain employs TRBV5-6 and TRBJ2-7; D is ambiguous. The CDR3 extends over 16 amino acids. V was shortened by 1 base and J by 3 bases, with 17 bases between the two germline ends. Germline values: CDR1 SGHDT, CDR2 YYEEEE. CDR3 in amino acids: CASSLRGRNPLYEQYF. The CDR3 nucleotides read TGTGCCAGCAGCTTGAGAGGCAGAAATCCTCTCTACGAGCAGTACTTC.